This T cell receptor (beta chain) was identified during a study of T cell responses to AZD1222 COVID-19 vaccine. Sequenced by immunoSEQ multiplex PCR; TCRdb stores in-frame clones only, minus some. The sample shows just under 150,000 clones, approximately 86% of them seen only once. V was clipped by 1 base and J by 5 bases, with 12 bases between them. This CDR3 contains 15 residues. Germline loops: CDR1 SGHTA, CDR2 FQGNSA. The TCR comes from an adult who received the MenACWY meningococcal vaccine as a control. This chain joins TRBV7-2 and TRBJ2-1; D remains ambiguous. Sequences were derived from peripheral blood, sampled 28 days after the second dose of the MenACWY control vaccine. CDR3 sequence (DNA): TGTGCCAGCAGCTTAGGGCTTCCGGTCAACAATGAGCAGTTCTTC. This translates into CASSLGLPVNNEQFF.